This entry concerns a single TCR beta chain. These data belong to a study of shared clonotypes between healthy human individuals. Data came from immunoSEQ multiplex PCR; TCRdb stores just in-frame clones and leaves some out. The profile shows approximately 500,000 clones, less than 85% of them singletons. Caucasian adults living in Nashville, Tennessee, provided all samples. It was approximately 100 million PBMCs that unsorted samples used for genomic DNA. The CDR3 contains 11 residues. Germline loops: CDR1 DFQATT, CDR2 SNEGSKA (reference sequence). J is TRBJ2-3 and V is TRBV20-1; 7 bases agree with TRBD2. Sequenced: PBMCs. This receptor was obtained from a woman aged 35 to 49 in good health. Some clones in this sample may be carry-over from other donors' samples. This chain's CDR3 is CSRGVTDTQYF. In DNA form, the CDR3 reads TGCAGCCGGGGGGTCACAGATACGCAGTATTTT.